These T cell receptor beta chains were read from a single sample in a study of sequential checkpoint blockade in melanoma. The repertoire was sequenced with immunoSEQ multiplex PCR; TCRdb's copy has only in-frame clones and lacks some. The sample has around 34,000 clones, around 82% seen once. This sample comprised CD8+ T cells sorted from blood (inferred from file names), obtained from a patient given nivolumab and ipilimumab in sequence. The receptors derive from a human donor with melanoma. Each CDR3 is given with its conserved first and last residue. Fields, in order: D gene, clone size, J gene, V gene, CDR3 DNA, CDR3 protein. A D gene is named only where the DNA matches it firmly. Clone size is given for some rows only: seen once, a few or many times, or a class if the clone is expanded.

- once TRBJ2-7 TRBV2 TGTGCCACCTGGGGGAGGAACCTCAACGAGCAGTACTTC CATWGRNLNEQYF
- - TRBJ1-4 TRBV7-9 TGTGCCAGCAGCTCCCTTGGAGTAACTAATGAAAAACTGTTTTTT CASSSLGVTNEKLFF
- - TRBJ2-7 TRBV7-2 TGTGCCAGCAGCCCGATTGGAGGTGGGGTCTACGAGCAGTACTTC CASSPIGGGVYEQYF
- - TRBJ1-1 TRBV19 TGTGCCAGTTGGGACTCTTGGGGGACTGAAGCTTTCTTT CASWDSWGTEAFF
- - TRBJ1-2 TRBV5-1 TGCGCCAGCAGCTTGGCCGACAGCTGGAATGGCTACACCTTC CASSLADSWNGYTF
- - TRBJ1-5 TRBV27 TGTGCCAGCAGTTTACTTAATAGCAATCAGCCCCAGCATTTT CASSLLNSNQPQHF
TRBD1 - TRBJ1-5 TRBV5-1 TGCGCCAGCAGCTTCAGGGGGCGCGAGGCAGATACGCAGCATTTT CASSFRGREADTQHF
- - TRBJ1-5 TRBV27 TGTGCCAGCAGTTTGGACGCGGGGGTAGGGCAGCCCCAGCATTTT CASSLDAGVGQPQHF
TRBD1 - TRBJ2-7 TRBV7-6 TGTGCCAGCAGCTCCCCCGGGACAGACTACGAGCAGTACTTC CASSSPGTDYEQYF
TRBD2 once TRBJ2-7 TRBV9 TGTGCCAGCAGCGCTTCACGCAGCGGGAGCTCCTACGAGCAGTACTTC CASSASRSGSSYEQYF
TRBD1 - TRBJ1-2 TRBV28 TGTGCCAGCAGTGAGACAGGGGAGGACTATGGCTACACCTTC CASSETGEDYGYTF
TRBD1 - TRBJ2-2 TRBV9 TGTGCCAGCAGCGCTTTCCCGGGACAGGGGGTCGACACCGGGGAGCTGTTTTTT CASSAFPGQGVDTGELFF
TRBD2 - TRBJ2-3 TRBV13 TGTGCCAGCTGGGGGGGGAGCACAGATACGCAGTATTTT CASWGGSTDTQYF
- - TRBJ1-6 TRBV7-8 TGTGCCAGCAGCGACACCCTCCTACCGCTACATAATTCACCCCTCCACTTT CASSDTLLPLHNSPLHF
TRBD1 - TRBJ2-1 TRBV30 TGTGCCTGGACCGATCTTCGGGACAGGAACTCCCCTGAGCAGTTCTTC CAWTDLRDRNSPEQFF
- - TRBJ1-2 TRBV19 TGTGCCAGTACCTCGAACGGGGGAGGCTTTTATGGCTACACCTTC CASTSNGGGFYGYTF
TRBD1 - TRBJ2-2 TRBV2 TGTGCCAGCAGTGGAGGGGGGGACAGGGGACCCAGTGGAACCGGGGAGCTGTTTTTT CASSGGGDRGPSGTGELFF
- - TRBJ2-6 TRBV2 TGTGCCAGCAGTGAAAATCCAGGGTTTGGGGCCAACGTCCTGACTTTC CASSENPGFGANVLTF
TRBD1 - TRBJ2-5 TRBV7-3 TGTGCCAGCAGCTTACACAGGGGAAAGACCCAGTACTTC CASSLHRGKTQYF
- medium-sized TRBJ1-5 TRBV6-5 TGTGCCAGCAGTTACTCTTCTTCGGAGCCCCAGCATTTT CASSYSSSEPQHF
- - TRBJ1-2 TRBV11-2 TGTGCCAGCAGCTTAGTCGGAGCTAACTATGGCTACACCTTC CASSLVGANYGYTF
- - TRBJ2-2 TRBV4-3 TGCGCCAGCAGCCAAGAACAGGCCTTGGGGACCGGGGAGCTGTTTTTT CASSQEQALGTGELFF
- - TRBJ2-3 TRBV5-8 TGTGCCAGCAGCCTAGGATTAAGTGACACAGATACGCAGTATTTT CASSLGLSDTDTQYF
- - TRBJ2-7 TRBV19 TGTGCCAGTAGTATTCCAGGGTGGGTCAACGAGCAGTACTTC CASSIPGWVNEQYF
TRBD1 - TRBJ2-7 TRBV5-1 TGCGCCAGCAGCTTATGGGGACAGGCCGAGCAGTACTTC CASSLWGQAEQYF
- - TRBJ2-3 TRBV5-1 TGCGCCAGCAGCTTGTCCGGCACAGATACGCAGTATTTT CASSLSGTDTQYF
TRBD2 - TRBJ2-7 TRBV7-2 TGTGCCAGCAGCTTCTTCATCGGGGGGACGTACGCCTACGAGCAGTACTTC CASSFFIGGTYAYEQYF
- - TRBJ1-1 TRBV18 TGTGCCAGCTCACCACCGGAAGGGGGTGGCACTGAAGCTTTCTTT CASSPPEGGGTEAFF
- - TRBJ2-2 TRBV7-2 TGTGCCAGCAGCTTAAGGTGGGGGCCAGGGGAGCTGTTTTTT CASSLRWGPGELFF
TRBD2 - TRBJ2-1 TRBV7-9 TGTGCTTCCGCGGCAACTAGCGGGGGAGCGGATGAGCAGTTCTTC CASAATSGGADEQFF
- - TRBJ1-6 TRBV30 TGTGCCTGGAGTGTAATAGCTGACTCACCCCTCCACTTT CAWSVIADSPLHF
- - TRBJ1-1 TRBV28 TGTGCCAGCATCGAGATTTGGGGGGAAGGGATGAACACTGAAGCTTTCTTT CASIEIWGEGMNTEAFF
- - TRBJ1-5 TRBV27 TGTGCCAGCAGTTTATCGGTGGGGGGGCCTCAGCCCCAGCATTTT CASSLSVGGPQPQHF
TRBD2 - TRBJ2-7 TRBV19 TGTGCCAGTAGTTCGGGCGGGAGCTCCTACGAGCAGTACTTC CASSSGGSSYEQYF
TRBD1 - TRBJ1-2 TRBV9 TGTGCCAGCAGCGTAGGAGATGGGGGACAGATTAACTATGGCTACACCTTC CASSVGDGGQINYGYTF
- - TRBJ1-2 TRBV28 TGTGCCAGCGACGGTAGGAGGGGAGAAGGCTACACCTTC CASDGRRGEGYTF
TRBD1 - TRBJ1-2 TRBV7-9 TGTGCCAGCAGCCTAGGACAGGGCAACTATGGCTACACCTTC CASSLGQGNYGYTF
- - TRBJ1-6 TRBV30 TGTGCCTGGAGTGTATACGGGAATTCACCCCTCCACTTT CAWSVYGNSPLHF
- - TRBJ2-7 TRBV7-2 TGTGCCAGCAGCTTTGTAATCGAGCAGTACTTC CASSFVIEQYF